Given below is one T cell receptor (beta chain) in context. The antigen is not known. There are 15 residues in the CDR3. CDR1 is SEHNR and CDR2 is FQNEAQ in the germline V gene (reference sequence). V lost 2 bases, J lost 4 bases, and 8 bases stayed unmatched. The data stem from a study of cytomegalovirus exposure and HLA in healthy donors. Amplification used 60 Vbeta primers and 13 Jbeta primers. Here immunoSEQ multiplex PCR was the method, and the copy in TCRdb shows in-frame clones only, minus some. The top ten hold roughly 10% of the sample, which has about 190,000 clones, under 85% seen once. Study-level results: Most CMV-associated TCR beta chains were later found to appear HLA-restricted. There were reportedly fewer N-insertions in an Asian-associated ancestry cluster than the roughly 700-donor mean, in a later analysis. Sequencing had likely introduced a cluster of highly shared sequence variants as an artifact.

The sequenced material came from PBMCs. This receptor was identified in a woman between 50 and 59 years old in good health and CMV-seropositive. The gene calls are TRBV7-9 and TRBJ2-7; 7 bases map to TRBD1. The CDR3 sequence: CASSLKGTGVYEQYF. The CDR3 DNA reads TGTGCCAGCAGCTTAAAAGGAACAGGGGTATACGAGCAGTACTTC. The complete variable domain, with remaining parts taken from reference TRBV7-9 and TRBJ2-7, reads DTGVSQNPRHKITKRGQNVTFRCDPISEHNRLYWYRQTLGQGPEFLTYFQNEAQLEKSRLLSDRFSAERPKGSFSTLEIQRTEQGDSAMYLCASSLKGTGVYEQYFGPGTRLTVT.